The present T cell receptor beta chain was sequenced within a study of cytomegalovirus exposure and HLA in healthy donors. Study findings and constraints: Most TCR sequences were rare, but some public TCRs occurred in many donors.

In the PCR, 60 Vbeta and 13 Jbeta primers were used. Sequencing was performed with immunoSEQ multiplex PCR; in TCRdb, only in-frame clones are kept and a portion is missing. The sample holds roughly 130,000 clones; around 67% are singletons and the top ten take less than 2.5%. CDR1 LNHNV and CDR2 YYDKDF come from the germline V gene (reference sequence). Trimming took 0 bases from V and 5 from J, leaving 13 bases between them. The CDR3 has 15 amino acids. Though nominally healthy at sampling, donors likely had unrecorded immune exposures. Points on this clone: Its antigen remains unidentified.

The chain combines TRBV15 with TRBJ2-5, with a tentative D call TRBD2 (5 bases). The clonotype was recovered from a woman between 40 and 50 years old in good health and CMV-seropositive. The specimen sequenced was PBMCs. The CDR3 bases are TGTGCCACCAGCAGAGAGGGGAGCCCAACCGAGACCCAGTACTTC. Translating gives CATSREGSPTETQYF.